A single sample is the source of the 31 T cell receptor beta chains below, sequenced in a study of blood T cell repertoires in COVID-19. The table came from immunoSEQ multiplex PCR; TCRdb's copy has only in-frame clones and leaves some out. The sample holds some 80,000 clones; 85% to 90% are singletons and the top ten take 8%. Specimen: peripheral blood. These receptors all come from a man older than 75 with active or convalescent COVID-19.

This sequence joins TRBV19 and TRBJ1-3; weak D call: TRBD1 (6 bases). The germline V gene has CDR1 LNHDA and CDR2 SQIVND (reference sequence). This CDR3 contains 14 residues. Trimming removed 9 bases at V and 2 bases at J, with 14 bases between. For the CDR3, the DNA is TGTGCCAGCCATCGAGGGGGGGCTGGAAACACCATATATTTT. It is translated as CASHRGGAGNTIYF.

This chain uses TRBV5-5 with TRBJ1-5; D perhaps matches TRBD1 (6 bases). Germline values: CDR1 SGHKS, CDR2 YYEKEE (reference sequence). CDR3 length: 13 amino acids. Trimming took 5 bases from V and 6 from J, leaving 12 bases between them. The CDR3 DNA sequence: TGTGCCAGCAGTCACAGGGTTGGTCAGCCCCAGCATTTT. Protein: CASSHRVGQPQHF.

The chain combines TRBV18 with TRBJ2-2; 8 bases are a match to TRBD2. The trim removed 1 base at V and 6 bases at J, leaving 7 bases unmatched. Germline assignment: CDR1 KGHSH and CDR2 LQKENI. The CDR3 runs 16 residues. CDR3 in DNA: TGTGCCAGCTCACCACGGACAGCGGGAGTAGCCGGGGAGCTGTTTTTT. Amino acid sequence: CASSPRTAGVAGELFF.

In its sample, this clone was seen once. The V and J genes are TRBV12-5 and TRBJ1-5; 7 bases match TRBD1. The CDR3 contains 15 residues. CDR1 is LGHNT, CDR2 FRNRAP, per germline. The J segment lost 2 bases and the V segment lost 6 bases, leaving 7 bases of the junction unmatched. CDR3 protein: CASGTTGTGNQPQHF. CDR3 DNA sequence: TGTGCTAGTGGGACAACAGGGACAGGCAATCAGCCCCAGCATTTT.

This chain connects TRBV6-1 to TRBJ1-6; D gene ambiguous. V lost 1 base and J lost 8, with 12 bases in between. The V gene's germline CDR1 is MNHNS and CDR2 SASEGT. CDR3 length: 15 amino acids. CDR3 in DNA: TGTGCCAGCAGTGAAGTGAGGGTAAGATATTCACCCCTCCACTTT. It translates to CASSEVRVRYSPLHF.

This clone was found a few times. The rearrangement uses TRBV3-1 (or the pseudogene TRBV3-2) and TRBJ1-3, with 8 bases lining up with TRBD1. V gave up 4 bases and J gave up 3 bases; unmatched junction bases: 11. Germline loops: CDR1 LGHDT, CDR2 YNNKEL (reference sequence). This CDR3 has 17 amino acids. The CDR3 nucleotides are TGTGCCAGCAGCCTATTCACGACAGGGGACGGTGGAAACACCATATATTTT. This codes for CASSLFTTGDGGNTIYF.

The V and J genes are TRBV19 and TRBJ1-5; 7 nucleotides agree with TRBD1. The V gene's germline CDR1 is LNHDA and CDR2 SQIVND (reference sequence). The CDR3 extends over 16 amino acids. Trimming at V came to 6 bases and at J to 0 bases, leaving 8 bases not matched to a gene. The CDR3 nucleotides read TGTGCCAGTAGGCTGACGACAGGGCTTAGCAATCAGCCCCAGCATTTT. Protein product: CASRLTTGLSNQPQHF.

The CDR3 region is CASSYGQGATQPQHF. CDR3 sequence (DNA): TGTGCCAGCAGTTACGGCCAGGGGGCTACGCAGCCCCAGCATTTT. The chain uses TRBV6-6 and TRBJ1-5, with TRBD1 matching 8 bases. Germline assignment: CDR1 MNHNY and CDR2 SVGAGI (reference sequence). After removal of 2 bases from V and 7 bases from J, the junction contained 7 bases not matched to a gene. The CDR3 spans 15 residues.

As concerns this clone: Different DNA sequences within this sample yield the same CDR3. The gene calls are TRBV7-6 and TRBJ2-7, with D perhaps TRBD1 (5 bases). This CDR3 contains 15 residues. Germline V gives CDR1 SGHVS, CDR2 FNYEAQ. Between the trimmed V and J ends, which lost 5 bases and 7 bases, there was a span of 21 bases. This CDR3 is CASSQNPPPGMEQYV. The DNA of the CDR3 is TGTGCCAGCAGCCAAAACCCCCCGCCAGGGATGGAGCAGTACGTC.

This rearrangement joins TRBV21-1 to TRBJ1-2; TRBD1 was called by the table and not checked on the DNA. TRBV21-1 constitutes a pseudogene. The CDR3 contains 14 residues. For the CDR3, the DNA is TGTGCCAGCAGCAAAGCTTGGCAGGGCTATGGCTACACCTTC. Translated: CASSKAWQGYGYTF.

V is TRBV24-1 and J is TRBJ1-5, with D possibly matching TRBD1 (6 bases). CDR1 is KGHDR and CDR2 is SFDVKD in the germline V gene. CDR3 length: 16 amino acids. Trimming stripped 4 bases from V and 6 bases from J, with 18 bases between. The CDR3 nucleotides are TGTGCCACCAGTGACCACAGGGTGTGGTCAGGTCAGCCCCAGCATTTT. This sequence encodes CATSDHRVWSGQPQHF.

The chain joins TRBV24-1 to TRBJ1-4; unclear D gene. With 2 bases removed from V and 8 bases from J, the gap between germline ends came to 14 bases. Germline loops: CDR1 KGHDR, CDR2 SFDVKD. The length of the CDR3 is 15 residues. The CDR3 region is CATSDSAQAYEKLFF. DNA for the CDR3: TGTGCCACCAGTGATTCGGCTCAGGCGTACGAAAAACTGTTTTTT.

Only one count was recorded for this clone. CDR3 amino acids: CASSLLTGGAKTQYF. The CDR3 DNA follows: TGTGCCAGCAGCTTATTGACAGGGGGCGCGAAGACCCAGTACTTC. The rearrangement links TRBV5-8 to TRBJ2-5; 10 bases align to TRBD1. This CDR3 contains 15 residues. V lost 2 bases and J lost 6; bases outside the gene matches: 7. Germline V lookup: CDR1 SGHTS, CDR2 YDEGEE.

The V call is TRBV5-1, the J call TRBJ1-1; 8 nucleotides match TRBD1. Trimming cost V 0 bases and J 4 bases; bases outside gene matches: 5. Germline V lookup: CDR1 SGHRS, CDR2 YFSETQ. The CDR3 runs to 15 residues. The CDR3 coding sequence is TGCGCCAGCAGCTTGGATGGACAGGGCAGCACTGAAGCTTTCTTT. Its protein is CASSLDGQGSTEAFF.

The rearrangement joins TRBV5-6 to TRBJ1-1; maybe TRBD1 (5 bases). The CDR3 contains 13 residues. Germline lookup yields CDR1 SGHDT and CDR2 YYEEEE. Deletions cut 3 bases from V and 0 bases from J, with 6 bases between. This CDR3 is CASSSTVNTEAFF. CDR3 nucleotides: TGTGCCAGCAGCTCGACAGTGAACACTGAAGCTTTCTTT.

The chain uses TRBV15 and TRBJ2-5; 9 bases are a match to TRBD1. Per the germline V gene, CDR1 is LNHNV and CDR2 is YYDKDF (reference sequence). The CDR3 runs 16 residues. V was pared by 3 bases and J by 0 bases, with 5 bases of the junction left unmatched. Here the CDR3 DNA reads TGTGCCACCAGCAGTTATGGGACAGGGTACCAAGAGACCCAGTACTTC. This sequence encodes CATSSYGTGYQETQYF.

V gene TRBV4-1 combines with J gene TRBJ1-5; no clear D. Germline V gene sequence: CDR1 MGHRA, CDR2 YSYEKL. Trimming pared 6 bases from V and 0 bases from J, leaving 12 bases between. The CDR3 is made up of 15 amino acids. The CDR3 DNA follows: TGCGCCAGCAGATCCACAGCCAGTAGCAATCAGCCCCAGCATTTT. It is translated as CASRSTASSNQPQHF.

This clone was picked up a small number of times. The chain links TRBV10-1 to TRBJ2-1, with D maybe TRBD2 (5 bases). The CDR3 contains 14 residues. Trimming removed 5 bases at V and 6 bases at J, with 14 bases between. From germline, CDR1 is WNHNN and CDR2 SYGVQD (reference sequence). The CDR3 region is CASSLSGGVNEQFF. The CDR3 DNA follows: TGCGCCAGCAGTTTAAGCGGCGGTGTCAATGAGCAGTTCTTC.

This sequence joins TRBV14 and TRBJ2-7; the D is unclear. The germline V gene encodes CDR1 SGHDN and CDR2 FVKESK. The germline V and J ends were trimmed by 4 bases and 4 bases, with 11 bases remaining between them. There are 13 residues in the CDR3. For the CDR3, the DNA is TGTGCCAGCAGCCGCAGAAGTCGTTACGAGCAGTACGTC. It yields the protein CASSRRSRYEQYV.

The V call is TRBV5-1, the J call TRBJ1-2; D gene unclear. The germline gives CDR1 SGHRS, CDR2 YFSETQ. The CDR3 extends over 13 amino acids. Deletions cut 1 base from V and 1 base from J, with 5 bases between. CDR3 amino acids: CASSLPDNYGYTF. The CDR3 nucleotides are TGCGCCAGCAGCTTGCCAGATAACTATGGCTACACCTTC.

The V call is TRBV28, the J call TRBJ1-5, with unresolved D. Trimming pared 6 bases from V and 4 bases from J, leaving 10 bases between. This CDR3 region has 13 residues. Per the germline V gene, CDR1 is MDHEN and CDR2 is SYDVKM. The CDR3 region is CASSPPGNQPQHF. CDR3 nucleotides: TGTGCCAGCAGCCCTCCGGGGAATCAGCCCCAGCATTTT.

The chain carries TRBV5-1 and TRBJ2-5, with 8 bases that match TRBD2. The CDR3 extends over 14 amino acids. The junction had 6 bases not matched to a gene; V was cut back by 4 bases and J by 4 bases. Per germline, CDR1 SGHRS and CDR2 YFSETQ. CDR3 DNA sequence: TGCGCCAGCAGCCAAGCGGGAGTCGGAGAGACCCAGTACTTC. Translation: CASSQAGVGETQYF.

The V gene is TRBV21-1, the J gene TRBJ2-7; the table calls TRBD2, which could not be checked here. TRBV21-1 is designated a pseudogene. The CDR3 covers 16 residues. This CDR3 is CASSANSGSKGREQYV. In DNA form, the CDR3 reads TGTGCCAGCAGCGCAAATAGCGGGAGTAAAGGTCGCGAGCAGTACGTC.

This sequence joins TRBV29-1 and TRBJ1-3; D unresolved. Looked up from germline, CDR1 is SQVTM and CDR2 is ANQGSEA. Deletions cut 2 bases from V and 4 bases from J, with 3 bases between. The CDR3 length is 11 residues. CDR3 nucleotides: TGCAGCGTTGAATCGGGAAACACCATATATTTT. Its translation is CSVESGNTIYF.

J is TRBJ1-2 and V is TRBV7-9; a weak D match, TRBD1 (6 bases). This CDR3 contains 15 residues. V was clipped by 1 base and J by 6 bases, with 15 bases between them. CDR1 SEHNR and CDR2 FQNEAQ come from the germline V gene (reference sequence). The CDR3 here is CASSLGTVVTHGYTF. DNA for the CDR3: TGTGCCAGCAGCTTAGGGACAGTCGTCACCCATGGCTACACCTTC.

This rearrangement joins TRBV24-1 to TRBJ2-1, with D uncertain. With 6 bases removed from V and 10 bases from J, the gap between germline ends came to 9 bases. The CDR3 sequence is 11 residues long. CDR1 is KGHDR, CDR2 SFDVKD, per germline. CDR3 in DNA: TGTGCCACCAGTCAGTTCGGGGAGCAGTTCTTC. Translated, it gives CATSQFGEQFF.

The V gene is TRBV14, the J gene TRBJ1-2, with D tentatively TRBD1 (6 bases). Trimming cost V 2 bases and J 8 bases, with 12 bases left between them. Germline assignment: CDR1 SGHDN and CDR2 FVKESK. The CDR3 loop spans 13 amino acids. The CDR3 nucleotides read TGTGCCAGCAGCCAAAACAGGGTTGGCGGCTACACCTTC. Its translation: CASSQNRVGGYTF.

The rearrangement links TRBV18 to TRBJ2-5; 7 bases line up with TRBD1. CDR1 is KGHSH and CDR2 is LQKENI in the germline V gene. Losses at the gene ends were 5 bases for V and 0 bases for J; bases not matched to a gene: 6. This CDR3 comprises 15 residues. For the CDR3, the DNA is TGTGCCAGCTCAAGTACGACAGGGTACCAAGAGACCCAGTACTTC. It specifies CASSSTTGYQETQYF.

The V and J genes are TRBV18 and TRBJ2-1; D might be TRBD2 (6 bases). Germline values: CDR1 KGHSH, CDR2 LQKENI. Trimming removed 3 bases from V and 3 bases from J, with 9 bases in between. This CDR3 contains 14 residues. DNA for the CDR3: TGTGCCAGCTCACCGATTAGCGGCTACAATGAGCAGTTCTTC. It codes for CASSPISGYNEQFF.

This clone was counted only a few times. The chain carries TRBV6-5 and TRBJ1-4; a weak D match, TRBD1 (5 bases). CDR3 length: 16 residues. The V end lost 2 bases, the J end lost 0 bases, and 10 bases lay between the germline ends. The V gene's germline CDR1 is MNHEY and CDR2 SVGAGI. CDR3 amino acids: CASSYHRQSTNEKLFF. CDR3 DNA sequence: TGTGCCAGCAGTTACCATCGACAGTCAACTAATGAAAAACTGTTTTTT.

The chain's CDR3 is CASSLETGTGGPKTEAFF. Here the CDR3 DNA reads TGTGCCAGCAGCTTGGAAACCGGGACAGGGGGCCCGAAGACTGAAGCTTTCTTT. This sequence joins TRBV11-3 and TRBJ1-1; 12 bases line up with TRBD1. Germline V gene data show CDR1 as SGHNT and CDR2 as YENEEA. This CDR3 comprises 18 residues. The V gene end was trimmed by 3 bases and the J gene end by 5 bases; junction bases not matched to a gene: 13.